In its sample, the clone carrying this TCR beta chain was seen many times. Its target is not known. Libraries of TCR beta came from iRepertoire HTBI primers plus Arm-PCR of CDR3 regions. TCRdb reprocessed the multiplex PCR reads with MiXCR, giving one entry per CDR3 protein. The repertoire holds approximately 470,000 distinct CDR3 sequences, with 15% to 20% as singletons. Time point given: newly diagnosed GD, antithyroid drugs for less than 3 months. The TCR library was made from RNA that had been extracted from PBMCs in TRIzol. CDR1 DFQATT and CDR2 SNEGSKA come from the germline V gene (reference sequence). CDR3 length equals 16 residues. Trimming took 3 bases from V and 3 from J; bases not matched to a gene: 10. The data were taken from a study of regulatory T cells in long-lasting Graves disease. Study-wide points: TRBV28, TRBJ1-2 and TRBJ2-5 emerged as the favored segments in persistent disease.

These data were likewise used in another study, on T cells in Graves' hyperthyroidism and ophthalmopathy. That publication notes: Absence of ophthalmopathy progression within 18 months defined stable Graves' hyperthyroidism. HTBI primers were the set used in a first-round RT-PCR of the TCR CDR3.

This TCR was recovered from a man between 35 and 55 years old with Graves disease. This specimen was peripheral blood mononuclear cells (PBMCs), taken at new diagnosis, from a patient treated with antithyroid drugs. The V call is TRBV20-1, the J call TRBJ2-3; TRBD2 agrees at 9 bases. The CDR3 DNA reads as TGCAGTGCTAGTTTTCTAGCGGGATATGGGACAGATACGCAGTATTTT. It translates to CSASFLAGYGTDTQYF.